One T cell receptor beta chain is described in this entry. Its specificity is unknown. These data come from a study of CD4 T cells in relation to SARS-CoV-2 and coronaviruses. Germline CDR1 reads SNHLY; CDR2 reads FYNNEI. The CDR3 is made up of 13 amino acids. The V end lost 3 bases, the J end lost 5 bases, and 10 bases lay between the germline ends. The method was immunoSEQ multiplex PCR; TCRdb's version includes in-frame clones alone and lacks a portion of them. The repertoire includes 25,000 to 30,000 clones, about two thirds of them detected once, and around a fifth sits in the top ten. Before the COVID-19 pandemic, during about 2011-2019, CD4+ T cells were taken from unexposed donors. The cells were cultured for around ten days before CD4+ T cells were isolated. As cell numbers allowed, unexposed-donor CD4+ T cells faced SARS-CoV-2 S/N and four cold-coronavirus spikes.

The gene calls are TRBV2 and TRBJ1-1; weak D call: TRBD1 (5 bases). Source material: CD4+ T cells from PBMCs, cultured in vitro. The source is a human donor in good health. CDR3 region: CASSEVQGTEAFF. In DNA, the CDR3 is TGTGCCAGCAGTGAGGTCCAGGGAACTGAAGCTTTCTTT.